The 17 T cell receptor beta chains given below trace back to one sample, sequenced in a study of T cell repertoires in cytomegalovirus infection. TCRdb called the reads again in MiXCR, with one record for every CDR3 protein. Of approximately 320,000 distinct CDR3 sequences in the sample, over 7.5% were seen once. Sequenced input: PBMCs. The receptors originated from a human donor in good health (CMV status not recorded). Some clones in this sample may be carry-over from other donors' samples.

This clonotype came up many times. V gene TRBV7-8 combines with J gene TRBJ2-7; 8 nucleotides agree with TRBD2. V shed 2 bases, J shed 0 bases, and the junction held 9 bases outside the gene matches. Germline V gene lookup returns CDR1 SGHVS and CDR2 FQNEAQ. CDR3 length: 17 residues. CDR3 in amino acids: CASSLSVTSGISYEQYF. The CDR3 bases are TGTGCCAGCAGCTTATCGGTTACTAGCGGAATCTCCTACGAGCAGTACTTC. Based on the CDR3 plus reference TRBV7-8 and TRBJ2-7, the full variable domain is GAGVSQSPRYKVAKRGQDVALRCDPISGHVSLFWYQQALGQGPEFLTYFQNEAQLDKSGLPSDRFFAERPEGSVSTLKIQRTQQEDSAVYLCASSLSVTSGISYEQYFGPGTRLTVT.

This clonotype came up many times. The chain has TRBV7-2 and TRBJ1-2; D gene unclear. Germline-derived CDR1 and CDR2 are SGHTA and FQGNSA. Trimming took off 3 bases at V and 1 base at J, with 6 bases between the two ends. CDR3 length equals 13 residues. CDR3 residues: CASSFANNYGYTF. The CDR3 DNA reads TGTGCCAGCAGCTTTGCAAATAACTATGGCTACACCTTC.

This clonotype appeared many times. CDR3 region: CASSLEPGTGHGYTF. The DNA for the CDR3 is TGTGCCAGCAGCTTGGAGCCCGGGACAGGCCATGGCTACACCTTC. This chain uses TRBV7-2 with TRBJ1-2, with 8 bases matching TRBD1. Trimming cost V 3 bases and J 6 bases; bases outside gene matches: 9. From germline, CDR1 is SGHTA and CDR2 FQGNSA. CDR3 length: 15 residues.

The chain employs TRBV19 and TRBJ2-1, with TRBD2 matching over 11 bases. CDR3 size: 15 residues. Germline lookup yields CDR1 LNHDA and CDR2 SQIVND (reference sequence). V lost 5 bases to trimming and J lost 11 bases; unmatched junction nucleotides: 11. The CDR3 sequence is CASSPSGGSDRKQFF. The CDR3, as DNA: TGTGCCAGTAGTCCTAGCGGGGGGTCTGACAGAAAGCAGTTCTTC.

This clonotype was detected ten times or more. For the CDR3, the DNA is TGTGCCAGCAGCCCTTCAGGGACTAGCGGGCTCCTAAGGAAAGAGCAGTACTTC. Residues: CASSPSGTSGLLRKEQYF. The chain uses TRBV7-2 and TRBJ2-7; 12 nucleotides agree with TRBD2. CDR1 and CDR2 (germline): SGHTA, FQGNSA. CDR3 length equals 18 residues. J gave up 7 bases and V 5 bases, and 18 bases lay outside the gene matches.

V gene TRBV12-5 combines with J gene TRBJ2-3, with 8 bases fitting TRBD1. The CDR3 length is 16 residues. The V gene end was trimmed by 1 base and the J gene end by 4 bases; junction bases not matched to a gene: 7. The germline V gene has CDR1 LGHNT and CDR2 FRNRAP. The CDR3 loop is CASGLARTGSSDTQYF. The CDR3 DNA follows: TGTGCTAGTGGTTTGGCAAGGACAGGGAGCTCAGATACGCAGTATTTT.

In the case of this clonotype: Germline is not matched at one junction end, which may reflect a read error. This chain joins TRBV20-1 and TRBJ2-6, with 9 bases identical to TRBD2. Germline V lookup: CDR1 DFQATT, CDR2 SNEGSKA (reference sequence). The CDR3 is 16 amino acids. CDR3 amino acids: CSARAGGAGGANVLTF. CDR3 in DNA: TGCAGTGCCAGAGCGGGGGGTGCGGGAGGGGCCAACGTCCTGACTTTC.

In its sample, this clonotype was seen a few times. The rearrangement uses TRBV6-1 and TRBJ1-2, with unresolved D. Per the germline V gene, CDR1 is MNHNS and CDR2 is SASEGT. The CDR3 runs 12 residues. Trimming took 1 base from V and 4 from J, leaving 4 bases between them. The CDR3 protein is CASSEVSYGYTF. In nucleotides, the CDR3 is TGTGCCAGCAGTGAAGTTAGCTATGGCTACACCTTC.

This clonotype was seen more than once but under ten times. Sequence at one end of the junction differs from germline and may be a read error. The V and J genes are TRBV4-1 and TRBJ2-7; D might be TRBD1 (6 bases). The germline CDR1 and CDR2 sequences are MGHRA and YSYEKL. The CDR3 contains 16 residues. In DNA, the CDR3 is TGTGCCAGCAGCCAGGACGGGACAACTTCGGGCTACGAGCAGTACTTC. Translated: CASSQDGTTSGYEQYF.

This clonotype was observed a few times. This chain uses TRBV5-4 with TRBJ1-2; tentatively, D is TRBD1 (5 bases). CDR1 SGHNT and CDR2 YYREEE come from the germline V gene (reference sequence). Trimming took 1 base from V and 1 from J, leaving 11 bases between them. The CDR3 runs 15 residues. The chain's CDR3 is CASSLIGQINYGYTF. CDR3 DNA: TGTGCCAGCAGCTTGATCGGACAAATTAACTATGGCTACACCTTC.

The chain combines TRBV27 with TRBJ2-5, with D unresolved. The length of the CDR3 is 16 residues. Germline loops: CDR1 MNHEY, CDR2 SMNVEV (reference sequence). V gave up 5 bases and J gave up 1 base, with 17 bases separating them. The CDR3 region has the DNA TGTGCCAGCAGTCTTACGAGCCCCGGGCGCCAAGAGACCCAGTACTTC. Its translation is CASSLTSPGRQETQYF.

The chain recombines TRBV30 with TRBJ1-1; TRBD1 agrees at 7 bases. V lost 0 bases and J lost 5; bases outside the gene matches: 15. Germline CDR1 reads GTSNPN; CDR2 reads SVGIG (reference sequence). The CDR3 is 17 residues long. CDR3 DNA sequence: TGTGCCTGGAGTGTACGAGGGGGCAATAAATTGGGAACTGAAGCTTTCTTT. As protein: CAWSVRGGNKLGTEAFF.

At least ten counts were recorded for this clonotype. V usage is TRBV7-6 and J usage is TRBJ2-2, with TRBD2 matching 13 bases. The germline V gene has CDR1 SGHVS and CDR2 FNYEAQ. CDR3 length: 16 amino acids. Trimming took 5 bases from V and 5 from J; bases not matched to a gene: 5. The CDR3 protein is CASSQGLAGVTGELFF. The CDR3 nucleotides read TGTGCCAGCAGCCAAGGACTAGCGGGAGTTACCGGGGAGCTGTTTTTT.

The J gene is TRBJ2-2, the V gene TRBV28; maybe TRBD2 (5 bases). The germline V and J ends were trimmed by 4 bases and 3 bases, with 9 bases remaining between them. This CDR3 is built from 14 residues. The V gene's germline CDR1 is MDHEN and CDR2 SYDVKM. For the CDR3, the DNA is TGTGCCAGCAGTTGGGAGTCGGACACCGGGGAGCTGTTTTTT. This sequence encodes CASSWESDTGELFF.

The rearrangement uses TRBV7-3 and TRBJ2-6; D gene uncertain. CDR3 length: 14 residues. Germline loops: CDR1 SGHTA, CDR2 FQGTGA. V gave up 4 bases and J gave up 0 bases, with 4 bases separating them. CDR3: CASSSFSGANVLTF. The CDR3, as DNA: TGTGCCAGCAGCTCCTTCTCTGGGGCCAACGTCCTGACTTTC.

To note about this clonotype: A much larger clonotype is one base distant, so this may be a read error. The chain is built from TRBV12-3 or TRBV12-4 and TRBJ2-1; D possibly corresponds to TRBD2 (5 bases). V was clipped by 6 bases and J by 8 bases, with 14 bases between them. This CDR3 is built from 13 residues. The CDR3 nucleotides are TGTGCCAGCAGCCGGGGTGTTTGGGATGAGCAGTTCTTC. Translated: CASSRGVWDEQFF.

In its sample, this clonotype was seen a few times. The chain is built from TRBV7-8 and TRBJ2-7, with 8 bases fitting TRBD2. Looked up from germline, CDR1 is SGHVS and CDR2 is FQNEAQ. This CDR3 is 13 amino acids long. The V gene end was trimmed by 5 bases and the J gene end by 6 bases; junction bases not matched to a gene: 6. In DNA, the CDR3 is TGTGCCAGCAGCCTGGGCGGGGGGCTCGAGCAGTACTTC. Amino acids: CASSLGGGLEQYF.